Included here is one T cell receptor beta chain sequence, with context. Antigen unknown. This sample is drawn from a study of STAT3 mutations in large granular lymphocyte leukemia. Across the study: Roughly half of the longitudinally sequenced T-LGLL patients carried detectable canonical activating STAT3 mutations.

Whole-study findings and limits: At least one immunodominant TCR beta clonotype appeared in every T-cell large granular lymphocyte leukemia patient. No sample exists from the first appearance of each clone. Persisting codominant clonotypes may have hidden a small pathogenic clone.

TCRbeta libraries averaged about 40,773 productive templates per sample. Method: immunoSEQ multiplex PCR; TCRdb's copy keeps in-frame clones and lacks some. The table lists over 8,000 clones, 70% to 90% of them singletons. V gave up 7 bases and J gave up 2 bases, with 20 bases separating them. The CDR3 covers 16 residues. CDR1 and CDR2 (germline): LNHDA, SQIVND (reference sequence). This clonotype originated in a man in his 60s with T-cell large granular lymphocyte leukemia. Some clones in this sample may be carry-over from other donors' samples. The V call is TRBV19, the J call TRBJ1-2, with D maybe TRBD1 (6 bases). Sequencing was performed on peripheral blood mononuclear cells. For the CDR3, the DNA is TGTGCCAGTACAAGCTATCTTTTCGGGACAAACTATGGCTACACCTTC. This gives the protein CASTSYLFGTNYGYTF.